This is a list of T cell receptor beta chains from one sample in a study of Ad26.COV2.S vaccination and SARS-CoV-2 variants. TCRdb keeps only in-frame clones here, not all; method: immunoSEQ multiplex PCR. The table has 350,000 to 450,000 clones, about 90% seen once; the top ten hold around 1.7%. The source was peripheral blood, collected in a trial of Ad26.COV2.S vaccine versus placebo. These TCRs come from a person aged 18 to 65 who received the Ad26.COV2.S COVID-19 vaccine or a placebo. The CDR3 runs from the conserved cysteine through the conserved F or W. A D gene is named only where the DNA matches it firmly. Rows may omit the clone size; those that give it use once, few, many or a size class.

CDR3 protein | CDR3 DNA | D gene | V gene | CDR3 length | clone size | J gene
CASSQRGTNEKLFF | TGTGCCAGCAGCCAACGGGGAACTAATGAAAAACTGTTTTTT | NA | TRBV3-1/TRBV3-2 | 14 | NA | TRBJ1-4
CASSLGQPHGTQYF | TGTGCCAGCAGCTTGGGACAGCCTCACGGGACCCAGTACTTC | TRBD1 | TRBV7-9 | 14 | NA | TRBJ2-5
CASSLNRGLYEQYF | TGTGCCAGCAGCTTAAACAGGGGGCTCTACGAGCAGTACTTC | TRBD1 | TRBV5-8 | 14 | once | TRBJ2-7
CASSFGTGVYF | TGTGCCAGCAGCTTTGGGACAGGGGTGTACTTC | TRBD1 | TRBV11-2 | 11 | NA | TRBJ2-7
CASSLRRIERTGTDTQYF | TGCGCCAGCAGCCTCCGCCGGATCGAGAGGACAGGCACAGATACGCAGTATTTT | NA | TRBV5-1 | 18 | NA | TRBJ2-3
CASSLAMSRGLGNTGELFF | TGCGCCAGCAGCTTGGCAATGTCCAGGGGGCTGGGGAACACCGGGGAGCTGTTTTTT | TRBD1 | TRBV5-1 | 19 | NA | TRBJ2-2
CASSPTGSSYNSPLHF | TGTGCCAGCTCACCAACAGGGAGCTCCTATAATTCACCCCTCCACTTT | NA | TRBV18 | 16 | once | TRBJ1-6
CASSGGQTNSGNTIYF | TGCGCCAGCAGCGGAGGACAGACAAACTCTGGAAACACCATATATTTT | NA | TRBV5-1 | 16 | NA | TRBJ1-3
CASSQDPKRRTGDNSPLHF | TGCGCCAGCAGCCAAGATCCAAAGCGCCGGACAGGGGATAATTCACCCCTCCACTTT | TRBD1 | TRBV4-1 | 19 | NA | TRBJ1-6
CASSHTRGQGPSTNEKLFF | TGCGCCAGCAGCCATACCCGGGGACAGGGGCCCTCAACTAATGAAAAACTGTTTTTT | TRBD1 | TRBV4-1 | 19 | NA | TRBJ1-4
CASSATAWLGETQYF | TGTGCCAGCAGCGCCACGGCCTGGTTAGGGGAGACCCAGTACTTC | NA | TRBV9 | 15 | once | TRBJ2-5
CASSPGQGLHYGYTF | TGTGCCAGCAGTCCAGGCCAGGGCCTACACTATGGCTACACCTTC | NA | TRBV27 | 15 | NA | TRBJ1-2
CASSYSIVGGGEHTGELFF | TGTGCCAGCAGTTACTCGATTGTCGGCGGGGGGGAACACACCGGGGAGCTGTTTTTT | TRBD2 | TRBV6-2/TRBV6-3 | 19 | NA | TRBJ2-2
CAISDKGSNTEAFF | TGTGCCATCAGTGATAAGGGCTCGAACACTGAAGCTTTCTTT | NA | TRBV10-3 | 14 | NA | TRBJ1-1
CSVTTLNEQFF | TGCAGTGTAACGACTTTGAATGAGCAGTTCTTC | NA | TRBV20-1 | 11 | once | TRBJ2-1
CASGLASGELFF | TGTGCCAGCGGACTAGCCTCCGGGGAGCTGTTTTTT | TRBD2 | TRBV10-3 | 12 | NA | TRBJ2-2